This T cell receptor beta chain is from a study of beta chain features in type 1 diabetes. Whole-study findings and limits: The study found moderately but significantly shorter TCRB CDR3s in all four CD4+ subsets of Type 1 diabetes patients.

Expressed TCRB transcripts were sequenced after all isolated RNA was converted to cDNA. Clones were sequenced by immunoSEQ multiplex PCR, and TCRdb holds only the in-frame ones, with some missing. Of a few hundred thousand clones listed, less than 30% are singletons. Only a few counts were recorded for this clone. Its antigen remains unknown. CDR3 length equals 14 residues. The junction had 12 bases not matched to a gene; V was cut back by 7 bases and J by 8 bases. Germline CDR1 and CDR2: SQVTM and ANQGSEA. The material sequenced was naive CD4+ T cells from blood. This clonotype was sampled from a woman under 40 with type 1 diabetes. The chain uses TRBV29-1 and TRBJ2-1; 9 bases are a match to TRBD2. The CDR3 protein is CSGSSGNRRDEQFF. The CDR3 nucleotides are TGCAGCGGTTCTAGCGGGAACCGTAGGGATGAGCAGTTCTTC.